The 27 T cell receptor beta chains presented below share a single source sample, sequenced in a study of PD-1 blockade in mismatch repair-deficient tumors. The repertoire was sequenced with immunoSEQ multiplex PCR; TCRdb's copy has only in-frame clones and lacks some. The table lists about 35,000 clones, roughly 80% of them singletons, with around 3.4% in the top ten. The specimen was PBMCs, collected roughly 6 weeks after starting pembrolizumab. These receptor sequences come from an adult with mismatch repair-deficient cancer.

J is TRBJ1-5 and V is TRBV20-1; D call uncertain. Trimming shortened V by 3 bases and J by 8 bases, and 8 bases separated the two germline ends. The CDR3 sequence is 11 residues long. Germline assignment: CDR1 DFQATT and CDR2 SNEGSKA (reference sequence). CDR3 coding DNA: TGCAGTGCTAGTTTCGGTGAGCCCCAGCATTTT. This encodes CSASFGEPQHF.

The gene calls are TRBV7-3 and TRBJ1-1; D ambiguous. Trimming left V 1 base short and J 3 bases short, with 9 bases between. This CDR3 spans 14 amino acids. Germline assignment: CDR1 SGHTA and CDR2 FQGTGA. The CDR3 region is CASSLMAGDTEAFF. For the CDR3, the DNA is TGTGCCAGCAGCTTAATGGCCGGGGACACTGAAGCTTTCTTT.

The J gene is TRBJ2-1, the V gene TRBV9; the match to TRBD1 covers 7 bases. With V trimmed by 3 bases and J by 7 bases, 16 bases remained unmatched. Germline V gene sequence: CDR1 SGDLS, CDR2 YYNGEE. This CDR3 has 17 amino acids. The CDR3 loop is CASSGLSRDRLANEQFF. CDR3 coding DNA: TGTGCCAGCAGCGGACTCTCCCGGGACAGATTGGCGAATGAGCAGTTCTTC.

The rearrangement links TRBV11-2 to TRBJ2-1, with a tentative D call TRBD2 (6 bases). The CDR3 has 15 amino acids. CDR1 SGHAT and CDR2 FQNNGV come from the germline V gene. Deletions cut 3 bases from V and 6 bases from J, with 15 bases between. In DNA, the CDR3 is TGTGCCAGCAGCTTGTCGACGGGAGCGGGCAATGAGCAGTTCTTC. This codes for CASSLSTGAGNEQFF.

The V and J genes are TRBV5-6 and TRBJ2-7; no clear D. Germline CDR1 is SGHDT and CDR2 is YYEEEE. V gave up 0 bases and J gave up 2 bases, with 9 bases separating them. This CDR3 has 14 amino acids. The CDR3 loop is CASSLASFPYEQYF. CDR3 in DNA: TGTGCCAGCAGCTTGGCCTCGTTCCCCTACGAGCAGTACTTC.

V gene TRBV30 combines with J gene TRBJ1-3; 9 bases agree with TRBD1. Germline assignment: CDR1 GTSNPN and CDR2 SVGIG (reference sequence). The CDR3 runs 16 residues. Trimming took 3 bases from V and 0 from J; bases not matched to a gene: 6. The CDR3 reads CAWSRTGASSGNTIYF. The CDR3 DNA follows: TGTGCCTGGAGCAGGACAGGGGCCTCCTCTGGAAACACCATATATTTT.

The V call is TRBV29-1, the J call TRBJ2-1; D unclear. Germline-derived CDR1 and CDR2 are SQVTM and ANQGSEA. Trimming removed 5 bases at V and 7 bases at J, with 6 bases between. CDR3 size: 10 residues. The CDR3 reads CSVLENEQFF. DNA for the CDR3: TGCAGCGTTTTAGAGAATGAGCAGTTCTTC.

The chain recombines TRBV5-4 with TRBJ2-3, with TRBD2 matching 8 bases. The CDR3 has 14 amino acids. Germline V gene data show CDR1 as SGHNT and CDR2 as YYREEE (reference sequence). V gave up 3 bases and J gave up 4 bases; unmatched junction bases: 4. In DNA form, the CDR3 reads TGTGCCAGCAGCTCAAGCGGGAGCTCAGATACGCAGTATTTT. The encoded protein is CASSSSGSSDTQYF.

The chain joins TRBV27 to TRBJ2-7; 10 bases line up with TRBD1. The CDR3 has 15 residues. V dropped 5 bases and J dropped 4; count of bases not matched to a gene: 8. Germline-derived CDR1 and CDR2 are MNHEY and SMNVEV (reference sequence). The chain's CDR3 is CASSRRPGQGYEQYF. CDR3 DNA sequence: TGTGCCAGCAGTCGTCGACCGGGACAGGGGTACGAGCAGTACTTC.

V is TRBV5-5 and J is TRBJ2-2; D call uncertain. There are 14 residues in the CDR3. V was trimmed by 0 bases and J by 1 base, leaving 4 bases between them. Per the germline V gene, CDR1 is SGHKS and CDR2 is YYEKEE (reference sequence). This CDR3 reads CASSLVLNTGELFF. The DNA of the CDR3 is TGTGCCAGCAGCTTGGTCCTGAACACCGGGGAGCTGTTTTTT. Supplemented by reference TRBV5-5 and TRBJ2-2, the full variable domain reads DAGVTQSPTHLIKTRGQQVTLRCSPISGHKSVSWYQQVLGQGPQFIFQYYEKEERGRGNFPDRFSARQFPNYSSELNVNALLLGDSALYLCASSLVLNTGELFFGEGSRLTVL.

This chain uses TRBV19 with TRBJ2-2; the D gene is possibly TRBD1 (5 bases). Germline V gives CDR1 LNHDA, CDR2 SQIVND (reference sequence). V gave up 1 base and J gave up 3 bases, with 12 bases separating them. This CDR3 region has 16 residues. CDR3 bases: TGTGCCAGTAGTATAGGCCTGACAGTTTACACCGGGGAGCTGTTTTTT. This codes for CASSIGLTVYTGELFF.

This chain joins TRBV20-1 and TRBJ2-1; D gene uncertain. Looked up from germline, CDR1 is DFQATT and CDR2 is SNEGSKA (reference sequence). The CDR3 spans 11 residues. V shed 6 bases and J shed 4 bases, with 7 bases lying between them. The CDR3 nucleotides read TGCAGTGCACTATTTTACAATGAGCAGTTCTTC. Residues: CSALFYNEQFF.

The rearrangement uses TRBV9 and TRBJ2-1; 7 nucleotides match TRBD2. After removal of 0 bases from V and 4 bases from J, the junction contained 4 bases not matched to a gene. The CDR3 is 15 amino acids. Germline V CDR1 and CDR2: SGDLS, YYNGEE. CDR3 nucleotide sequence: TGTGCCAGCAGCGTAGAGGACGGGAGGTACAATGAGCAGTTCTTC. This gives the protein CASSVEDGRYNEQFF.

The V call is TRBV14, the J call TRBJ2-5, with 8 positions matching TRBD2. V shed 8 bases, J shed 5 bases, and the junction held 10 bases outside the gene matches. Germline values: CDR1 SGHDN, CDR2 FVKESK. This CDR3 has 14 residues. CDR3 nucleotide sequence: TGTGCCAGCCGGCTCGCGGGAGGCAGGGAGACCCAGTACTTC. Translated: CASRLAGGRETQYF.

This clone was seen a single time. CDR3 amino acids: CASSPFPRQANYEQYF. CDR3 bases: TGTGCCAGTAGTCCCTTCCCTCGACAGGCGAACTACGAGCAGTACTTC. This chain joins TRBV19 and TRBJ2-7; D is possibly TRBD1 (6 bases). The CDR3 has 16 residues. Germline V gives CDR1 LNHDA, CDR2 SQIVND (reference sequence). The ends were cut back, 5 bases at V and 3 bases at J, with 20 bases in the middle.

The chain recombines TRBV19 with TRBJ2-1, with 11 bases matching TRBD2. The CDR3 sequence is 15 residues long. The germline gives CDR1 LNHDA, CDR2 SQIVND (reference sequence). The trim removed 6 bases at V and 6 bases at J, leaving 7 bases unmatched. This CDR3 is CASRELAGVGNEQFF. In DNA, the CDR3 is TGTGCCAGTAGGGAACTAGCGGGAGTTGGCAATGAGCAGTTCTTC.

The chain carries TRBV6-5 and TRBJ2-2, with D possibly matching TRBD2 (6 bases). The length of the CDR3 is 12 residues. Between the trimmed V and J ends, which lost 5 bases and 5 bases, there was a span of 6 bases. Germline CDR1 reads MNHEY; CDR2 reads SVGAGI. The CDR3 spells CASSRETGELFF. The CDR3 DNA sequence: TGTGCCAGCAGTCGGGAGACCGGGGAGCTGTTTTTT.

This clone rates as medium-sized. V gene TRBV30 combines with J gene TRBJ2-2; TRBD2 is a possible D gene (6 bases). The CDR3 runs 11 residues. The V end lost 5 bases, the J end lost 7 bases, and 8 bases lay between the germline ends. The germline V gene has CDR1 GTSNPN and CDR2 SVGIG (reference sequence). Here the CDR3 reads CAWGGGGELFF. The CDR3 DNA follows: TGTGCCTGGGGGGGAGGCGGGGAGCTGTTTTTT.

V usage is TRBV27 and J usage is TRBJ2-7; TRBD2 might be the D (6 bases). V lost 2 bases, J lost 3 bases, and 23 bases lay in between. The germline CDR1 and CDR2 sequences are MNHEY and SMNVEV (reference sequence). CDR3 size: 18 residues. The CDR3 loop is CASSLRGDNRTIFYEQYF. The CDR3 DNA sequence: TGTGCCAGCAGTTTAAGAGGGGATAATCGGACTATCTTCTACGAGCAGTACTTC.

V usage is TRBV28 and J usage is TRBJ2-7, with 10 bases fitting TRBD1. The CDR3 loop spans 14 amino acids. Germline V gene data show CDR1 as MDHEN and CDR2 as SYDVKM. The ends lost 6 bases at V and 0 bases at J; junction bases unmatched: 2. The DNA of the CDR3 is TGTGCCAGCAGGTGGACAGGGGGCTCCTACGAGCAGTACTTC. This sequence encodes CASRWTGGSYEQYF.

The chain is built from TRBV30 and TRBJ2-1; D is unclear. Trimming removed 2 bases from V and 5 bases from J, with 7 bases in between. In germline, CDR1 is GTSNPN, CDR2 SVGIG (reference sequence). The CDR3 is 12 amino acids. The CDR3 is CAWSPVDNEQFF. The CDR3 bases are TGTGCCTGGAGTCCAGTGGACAATGAGCAGTTCTTC. Drawing the rest from reference TRBV30 and TRBJ2-1, the complete variable domain is SQTIHQWPATLVQPVGSPLSLECTVEGTSNPNLYWYRQAAGRGLQLLFYSVGIGQISSEVPQNLSASRPQDRQFILSSKKLLLSDSGFYLCAWSPVDNEQFFGPGTRLTVL.

This clone was seen more than once but under ten times. CDR3 protein: CASSWSGSTDTQYF. The CDR3 nucleotides are TGTGCCAGCAGTTGGAGCGGGAGCACAGATACGCAGTATTTT. The chain employs TRBV27 and TRBJ2-3, with a tentative D call TRBD2 (6 bases). From germline, CDR1 is MNHEY and CDR2 SMNVEV (reference sequence). The ends were cut back, 4 bases at V and 0 bases at J, with 8 bases in the middle. CDR3 size: 14 residues.

V and J are TRBV21-1 and TRBJ2-2; the listed D gene, TRBD1, was not tested against the DNA. TRBV21-1 is recorded as a pseudogene. The CDR3 extends over 17 amino acids. CDR3 sequence (DNA): TGTGCCAGCAGCAAAGGGACAGGGGGCGCGAACACCGGGGAGCTGTTTTTT. Encoded protein: CASSKGTGGANTGELFF.

This clone was seen only a few times. This sequence joins TRBV16 and TRBJ2-7; 8 nucleotides align to TRBD2. The CDR3 contains 15 residues. CDR1 and CDR2 (germline): KGHSY, FQNENV. V trimming: 1 base; J trimming: 1 base; junction bases outside the gene matches: 3. The CDR3 DNA sequence: TGTGCCAGCAGCCAATGGGAGCGGGAGTCCTACGAGCAGTACTTC. Amino acid sequence: CASSQWERESYEQYF. The entire variable domain, with the rest obtained from reference TRBV16 and TRBJ2-7, is as follows: GEEVAQTPKHLVRGEGQKAKLYCAPIKGHSYVFWYQQVLKNEFKFLISFQNENVFDETGMPKERFSAKCLPNSPCSLEIQATKLEDSAVYFCASSQWERESYEQYFGPGTRLTVT.

This clone was observed once. This chain links TRBV7-2 with TRBJ1-1; 7 bases are shared with TRBD1. The ends lost 3 bases at V and 3 bases at J; junction bases unmatched: 10. The length of the CDR3 is 16 residues. In germline, CDR1 is SGHTA, CDR2 FQGNSA. CDR3 nucleotides: TGTGCCAGCAGCTTCCCGATCAGGGGGAAGGACACTGAAGCTTTCTTT. Translation: CASSFPIRGKDTEAFF.

This clone appeared once. This sequence joins TRBV5-4 and TRBJ2-7; D is perhaps TRBD2 (6 bases). This CDR3 contains 14 residues. Germline V gives CDR1 SGHNT, CDR2 YYREEE (reference sequence). V lost 4 bases to trimming and J lost 6 bases, with 17 bases between them. CDR3 region: CASSQEWAEGEQYF. In DNA, the CDR3 is TGTGCCAGCAGCCAGGAGTGGGCGGAGGGCGAGCAGTACTTC.

The V call is TRBV28, the J call TRBJ2-1; D is perhaps TRBD2 (5 bases). This CDR3 has 14 amino acids. Germline V gene lookup returns CDR1 MDHEN and CDR2 SYDVKM. V was pared by 7 bases and J by 4 bases, with 14 bases between. CDR3 in DNA: TGTGCCAGCACACAACCGGGAACGTACAATGAGCAGTTCTTC. This codes for CASTQPGTYNEQFF. Full variable domain (outside the CDR3, taken from reference TRBV28 and TRBJ2-1): DVKVTQSSRYLVKRTGEKVFLECVQDMDHENMFWYRQDPGLGLRLIYFSYDVKMKEKGDIPEGYSVSREKKERFSLILESASTNQTSMYLCASTQPGTYNEQFFGPGTRLTVL.